This T cell receptor beta chain derives from a study of technical replicates of blood from a few donors. From germline, CDR1 is MGHDK and CDR2 SYGVNS. J was trimmed by 4 bases and V by 8 bases; bases with no gene match: 8. The CDR3 length is 14 residues. TCRdb's table, derived via immunoSEQ multiplex PCR, lists solely in-frame clones and lacks some. The repertoire holds roughly 6,500 clones, with 90% to 97% as singletons. This sequence joins TRBV25-1 and TRBJ2-7; 10 positions match TRBD2. The clonotype was recovered from a human donor in good health. The sequenced sample consisted of PBMCs. The CDR3 here is CASGVPGLAYEQYF. The CDR3 bases are TGTGCCAGCGGGGTACCGGGACTAGCGTACGAGCAGTACTTC.